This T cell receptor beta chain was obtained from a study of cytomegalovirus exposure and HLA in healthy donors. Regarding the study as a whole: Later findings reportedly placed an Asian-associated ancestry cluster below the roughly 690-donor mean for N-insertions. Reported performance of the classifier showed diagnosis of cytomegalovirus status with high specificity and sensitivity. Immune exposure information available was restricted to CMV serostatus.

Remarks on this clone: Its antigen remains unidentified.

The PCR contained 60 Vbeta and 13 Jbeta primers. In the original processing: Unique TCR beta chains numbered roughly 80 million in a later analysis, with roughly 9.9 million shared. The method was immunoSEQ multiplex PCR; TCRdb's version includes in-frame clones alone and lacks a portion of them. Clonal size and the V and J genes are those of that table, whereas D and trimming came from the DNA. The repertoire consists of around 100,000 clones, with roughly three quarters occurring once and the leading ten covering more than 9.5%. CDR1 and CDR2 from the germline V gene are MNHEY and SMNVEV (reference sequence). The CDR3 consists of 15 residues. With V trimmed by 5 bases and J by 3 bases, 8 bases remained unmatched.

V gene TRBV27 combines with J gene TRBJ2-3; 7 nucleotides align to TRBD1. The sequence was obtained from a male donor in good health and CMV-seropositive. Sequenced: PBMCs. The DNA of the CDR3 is TGTGCCAGCAGTCCATGGACAGGACCTACAGATACGCAGTATTTT. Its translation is CASSPWTGPTDTQYF.